This is a list of T cell receptor beta chains from one sample in a study of shared clonotypes between healthy human individuals. Assay used: immunoSEQ multiplex PCR; TCRdb lists only in-frame clones, some missing. This sample carries approximately 1,000,000 clones, roughly 77% of them seen once, and the ten largest clones take 0.89%. The specimen was memory CD4+ T cells from PBMCs. The receptors were sampled from a man between 18 and 29 years old in good health. Some clones in this sample may be carry-over from other donors' samples. Both conserved end residues are part of each CDR3. D genes are given only for firm matches. Clone size, where shown, is once, few, many, or a class for clones that have expanded.

len: 14; abundance: -; v_gene: TRBV7-7; j_gene: TRBJ2-7; d_gene: -; CDR3aa: CASSHGAGNYEQYF; CDR3nt: TGTGCCAGCAGCCACGGTGCAGGGAACTACGAGCAGTACTTC
len: 14; abundance: -; v_gene: TRBV7-9; j_gene: TRBJ1-2; d_gene: -; CDR3aa: CASSTLTGNYGYTF; CDR3nt: TGTGCCAGCAGCACCCTAACAGGGAACTATGGCTACACCTTC
len: 15; abundance: -; v_gene: TRBV5-5; j_gene: TRBJ2-2; d_gene: -; CDR3aa: CASTTRTANTGELFF; CDR3nt: TGTGCCAGCACAACTAGAACCGCGAACACCGGGGAGCTGTTTTTT
len: 14; abundance: -; v_gene: TRBV7-2; j_gene: TRBJ2-3; d_gene: -; CDR3aa: CASSLQTGTDTQYF; CDR3nt: TGTGCCAGCAGCCTACAGACAGGCACAGATACGCAGTATTTT
len: 16; abundance: -; v_gene: TRBV18; j_gene: TRBJ1-5; d_gene: -; CDR3aa: CASSPNSHFSNQPQHF; CDR3nt: TGTGCCAGCTCACCAAATTCGCATTTTAGCAATCAGCCCCAGCATTTT
len: 15; abundance: -; v_gene: TRBV18; j_gene: TRBJ2-2; d_gene: TRBD1; CDR3aa: CASSPRDSDTGELFF; CDR3nt: TGTGCCAGCTCACCACGGGACAGCGACACCGGGGAGCTGTTTTTT
len: 16; abundance: -; v_gene: TRBV19; j_gene: TRBJ2-6; d_gene: -; CDR3aa: CASSPDGASGANVLTF; CDR3nt: TGTGCCAGTAGTCCGGACGGTGCCTCTGGGGCCAACGTCCTGACTTTC
len: 13; abundance: -; v_gene: TRBV25-1; j_gene: TRBJ2-5; d_gene: -; CDR3aa: CASSALRQETQYF; CDR3nt: TGTGCCAGCAGTGCCCTCCGCCAAGAGACCCAGTACTTC
len: 16; abundance: -; v_gene: TRBV9; j_gene: TRBJ2-7; d_gene: TRBD1; CDR3aa: CASSVAPGTGSYEQYF; CDR3nt: TGTGCCAGCAGCGTAGCTCCCGGGACAGGTAGTTACGAGCAGTACTTC
len: 16; abundance: -; v_gene: TRBV15; j_gene: TRBJ2-5; d_gene: TRBD2; CDR3aa: CATSRGVSGSQETQYF; CDR3nt: TGTGCCACCAGCAGAGGGGTCAGCGGGAGCCAAGAGACCCAGTACTTC
len: 14; abundance: once; v_gene: TRBV7-2; j_gene: TRBJ1-1; d_gene: -; CDR3aa: CASSATTGNTEAFF; CDR3nt: TGTGCCAGCAGCGCTACCACAGGCAACACTGAAGCTTTCTTT
len: 15; abundance: -; v_gene: TRBV2; j_gene: TRBJ2-3; d_gene: -; CDR3aa: CASSEDGRYTDTQYF; CDR3nt: TGTGCCAGCAGTGAGGACGGAAGGTACACAGATACGCAGTATTTT
len: 15; abundance: -; v_gene: TRBV9; j_gene: TRBJ2-5; d_gene: TRBD2; CDR3aa: CASSPGGWLQETQYF; CDR3nt: TGTGCCAGCAGCCCGGGGGGGTGGTTACAAGAGACCCAGTACTTC
len: 15; abundance: -; v_gene: TRBV10-3; j_gene: TRBJ1-5; d_gene: -; CDR3aa: CAISEFYYSNQPQHF; CDR3nt: TGTGCCATCAGTGAATTCTATTATAGCAATCAGCCCCAGCATTTT
len: 12; abundance: -; v_gene: TRBV7-9; j_gene: TRBJ2-1; d_gene: -; CDR3aa: CASTFPWDEQFF; CDR3nt: TGTGCCAGCACCTTCCCCTGGGATGAGCAGTTCTTC
len: 17; abundance: -; v_gene: TRBV15; j_gene: TRBJ2-7; d_gene: -; CDR3aa: CATSRDQVGSGPYEQYF; CDR3nt: TGTGCCACCAGCAGAGATCAAGTCGGGAGTGGCCCCTACGAGCAGTACTTC
len: 14; abundance: -; v_gene: TRBV7-6; j_gene: TRBJ2-1; d_gene: TRBD2; CDR3aa: CASSLPGLATEQFF; CDR3nt: TGTGCCAGCAGCTTACCGGGACTAGCCACGGAGCAGTTCTTC
len: 15; abundance: -; v_gene: TRBV6-1; j_gene: TRBJ1-4; d_gene: TRBD1; CDR3aa: CASGLNRGENEKLFF; CDR3nt: TGTGCCAGCGGGTTGAACAGGGGCGAAAATGAAAAACTGTTTTTT
len: 16; abundance: -; v_gene: TRBV5-1; j_gene: TRBJ2-6; d_gene: TRBD1; CDR3aa: CASSLPTGAGANVLTF; CDR3nt: TGCGCCAGCAGCTTACCAACAGGGGCCGGGGCCAACGTCCTGACTTTC
len: 14; abundance: -; v_gene: TRBV5-1; j_gene: TRBJ2-7; d_gene: TRBD2; CDR3aa: CASSLLAGPYEQYF; CDR3nt: TGCGCCAGCAGCTTACTAGCGGGGCCCTACGAGCAGTACTTC
len: 14; abundance: -; v_gene: TRBV7-9; j_gene: TRBJ2-7; d_gene: -; CDR3aa: CASSPRRSTYEQYF; CDR3nt: TGTGCCAGCAGCCCACGTCGCAGCACCTACGAGCAGTACTTC
len: 15; abundance: -; v_gene: TRBV5-1; j_gene: TRBJ2-2; d_gene: -; CDR3aa: CASAVGQPNTGELFF; CDR3nt: TGCGCCAGCGCGGTGGGGCAGCCGAACACCGGGGAGCTGTTTTTT
len: 14; abundance: -; v_gene: TRBV7-9; j_gene: TRBJ1-1; d_gene: -; CDR3aa: CASSSTGRGTEAFF; CDR3nt: TGTGCCAGCAGCTCGACGGGACGGGGCACTGAAGCTTTCTTT
len: 13; abundance: -; v_gene: TRBV29-1; j_gene: TRBJ1-1; d_gene: TRBD1; CDR3aa: CSVLGQGWTEAFF; CDR3nt: TGCAGCGTTCTAGGACAGGGGTGGACTGAAGCTTTCTTT
len: 17; abundance: few; v_gene: TRBV7-9; j_gene: TRBJ2-7; d_gene: TRBD2; CDR3aa: CASSRLRGDGTSYEQYF; CDR3nt: TGTGCCAGCAGCCGCCTGCGGGGGGATGGGACCTCCTACGAGCAGTACTTC
len: 20; abundance: -; v_gene: TRBV21-1; j_gene: TRBJ2-6; d_gene: -; CDR3aa: CASSKEGQGSFVPGANVLTF; CDR3nt: TGTGCCAGCAGCAAAGAAGGTCAGGGCAGCTTTGTCCCTGGGGCCAACGTCCTGACTTTC
len: 16; abundance: -; v_gene: TRBV11-2; j_gene: TRBJ2-5; d_gene: -; CDR3aa: CASSKDSIVLSETQYF; CDR3nt: TGTGCCAGCAGCAAGGACAGTATAGTGTTGTCAGAGACCCAGTACTTC
len: 13; abundance: -; v_gene: TRBV6-1; j_gene: TRBJ2-7; d_gene: -; CDR3aa: CASSGQEGYEQYF; CDR3nt: TGTGCCAGCAGTGGACAGGAAGGGTACGAGCAGTACTTC
len: 14; abundance: -; v_gene: TRBV5-1; j_gene: TRBJ2-3; d_gene: TRBD1; CDR3aa: CASSFTGTGDTQYF; CDR3nt: TGCGCCAGCAGCTTCACCGGGACAGGAGATACGCAGTATTTT
len: 14; abundance: -; v_gene: TRBV25-1; j_gene: TRBJ1-5; d_gene: -; CDR3aa: CASRADGSNQPQHF; CDR3nt: TGTGCCAGCAGGGCTGACGGGTCCAATCAGCCCCAGCATTTT
len: 15; abundance: -; v_gene: TRBV9; j_gene: TRBJ1-4; d_gene: -; CDR3aa: CASSAVGGANEKLFF; CDR3nt: TGTGCCAGCAGCGCAGTAGGAGGGGCTAATGAAAAACTGTTTTTT
len: 15; abundance: many; v_gene: TRBV28; j_gene: TRBJ1-6; d_gene: -; CDR3aa: CASSSDSTGNSPLHF; CDR3nt: TGTGCCAGCAGTTCCGACTCTACGGGGAATTCACCCCTCCACTTT
len: 14; abundance: -; v_gene: TRBV5-6; j_gene: TRBJ2-7; d_gene: TRBD1; CDR3aa: CASSFDRVSYEQYF; CDR3nt: TGTGCCAGCAGCTTCGACAGGGTGTCCTACGAGCAGTACTTC
len: 14; abundance: -; v_gene: TRBV2; j_gene: TRBJ1-2; d_gene: -; CDR3aa: CASRADRDRYGYTF; CDR3nt: TGTGCCAGCAGGGCCGATCGGGACCGGTATGGCTACACCTTC
len: 13; abundance: few; v_gene: TRBV30; j_gene: TRBJ1-1; d_gene: -; CDR3aa: CAWSVGLNTEAFF; CDR3nt: TGTGCCTGGAGTGTTGGGCTGAACACTGAAGCTTTCTTT
len: 14; abundance: once; v_gene: TRBV7-2; j_gene: TRBJ2-7; d_gene: -; CDR3aa: CASSHPAQWGAKYF; CDR3nt: TGTGCCAGCAGCCACCCTGCCCAGTGGGGAGCTAAGTACTTC
len: 13; abundance: -; v_gene: TRBV7-2; j_gene: TRBJ2-1; d_gene: -; CDR3aa: CASRLGLPNEQFF; CDR3nt: TGTGCCAGCAGGTTGGGACTTCCCAATGAGCAGTTCTTC
len: 15; abundance: -; v_gene: TRBV18; j_gene: TRBJ2-7; d_gene: TRBD1; CDR3aa: CASSPAATGAYEQYF; CDR3nt: TGTGCCAGCTCACCCGCGGCGACAGGGGCGTACGAGCAGTACTTC
len: 13; abundance: -; v_gene: TRBV10-3; j_gene: TRBJ1-4; d_gene: -; CDR3aa: CAIQQTLLEKLFF; CDR3nt: TGTGCCATCCAACAAACCTTATTAGAAAAACTGTTTTTT
len: 18; abundance: -; v_gene: TRBV5-4; j_gene: TRBJ2-3; d_gene: -; CDR3aa: CASSPAATRQAGTDTQYF; CDR3nt: TGTGCCAGCAGCCCAGCGGCCACCCGCCAGGCGGGCACAGATACGCAGTATTTT
len: 14; abundance: -; v_gene: TRBV5-5; j_gene: TRBJ2-7; d_gene: -; CDR3aa: CASSSGIYSREQYF; CDR3nt: TGTGCCAGCAGCTCCGGGATCTACTCGCGGGAGCAGTACTTC
len: 16; abundance: -; v_gene: TRBV4-1; j_gene: TRBJ2-3; d_gene: -; CDR3aa: CASSQVDMGFTDTQYF; CDR3nt: TGCGCCAGCAGCCAAGTTGACATGGGTTTCACAGATACGCAGTATTTT
len: 16; abundance: -; v_gene: TRBV6-6; j_gene: TRBJ2-7; d_gene: -; CDR3aa: CASSYSWAGSSDEQYF; CDR3nt: TGTGCCAGCAGTTACTCTTGGGCCGGGAGCAGCGACGAGCAGTACTTC
len: 14; abundance: -; v_gene: TRBV5-4; j_gene: TRBJ2-1; d_gene: TRBD2; CDR3aa: CASSPGTSGREQFF; CDR3nt: TGTGCCAGCAGCCCTGGGACTAGCGGGAGGGAGCAGTTCTTC
len: 15; abundance: once; v_gene: TRBV29-1; j_gene: TRBJ2-1; d_gene: -; CDR3aa: CSARSGTELGGEQFF; CDR3nt: TGCAGTGCTAGATCCGGGACGGAGCTCGGGGGTGAGCAGTTCTTC
len: 16; abundance: -; v_gene: TRBV23-1; j_gene: TRBJ2-2; d_gene: TRBD1; CDR3aa: CASSQYSQGPTGELFF; CDR3nt: TGCGCCAGCAGTCAATATTCACAGGGGCCCACCGGGGAGCTGTTTTTT
len: 13; abundance: -; v_gene: TRBV5-4; j_gene: TRBJ2-5; d_gene: -; CDR3aa: CASSLASSETQYF; CDR3nt: TGTGCCAGCAGCTTGGCTAGTAGTGAGACCCAGTACTTC
len: 15; abundance: once; v_gene: TRBV7-9; j_gene: TRBJ1-1; d_gene: -; CDR3aa: CASSLVRSMNTEAFF; CDR3nt: TGTGCCAGCAGCTTAGTACGATCCATGAACACTGAAGCTTTCTTT
len: 17; abundance: -; v_gene: TRBV2; j_gene: TRBJ2-4; d_gene: TRBD2; CDR3aa: CASSRLGLAGPGDIQYF; CDR3nt: TGTGCCAGCAGTCGGCTGGGACTAGCGGGACCCGGGGACATTCAGTACTTC
len: 15; abundance: once; v_gene: TRBV11-3; j_gene: TRBJ2-3; d_gene: TRBD1; CDR3aa: CASSLRTGSTDTQYF; CDR3nt: TGTGCCAGCAGCTTGAGGACAGGGAGCACAGATACGCAGTATTTT
len: 15; abundance: -; v_gene: TRBV28; j_gene: TRBJ1-2; d_gene: -; CDR3aa: CASSLGRHANYGYTF; CDR3nt: TGTGCCAGCAGTTTAGGCCGACATGCTAACTATGGCTACACCTTC
len: 15; abundance: -; v_gene: TRBV4-2; j_gene: TRBJ2-5; d_gene: TRBD2; CDR3aa: CASSQEGGRQETQYF; CDR3nt: TGTGCCAGCAGCCAAGAAGGCGGGAGACAAGAGACCCAGTACTTC
len: 15; abundance: -; v_gene: TRBV5-8; j_gene: TRBJ2-3; d_gene: -; CDR3aa: CASSRKGGSADTQYF; CDR3nt: TGTGCCAGCAGTCGAAAGGGGGGTAGCGCAGATACGCAGTATTTT
len: 16; abundance: -; v_gene: TRBV5-4; j_gene: TRBJ2-1; d_gene: TRBD1; CDR3aa: CASSPSSGQVFNEQFF; CDR3nt: TGTGCCAGCAGCCCCTCCTCTGGACAGGTGTTCAATGAGCAGTTCTTC
len: 16; abundance: -; v_gene: TRBV4-2; j_gene: TRBJ2-7; d_gene: TRBD2; CDR3aa: CASSPTGLAGGGEQYF; CDR3nt: TGTGCCAGCAGCCCAACTGGACTAGCGGGAGGGGGGGAGCAGTACTTC